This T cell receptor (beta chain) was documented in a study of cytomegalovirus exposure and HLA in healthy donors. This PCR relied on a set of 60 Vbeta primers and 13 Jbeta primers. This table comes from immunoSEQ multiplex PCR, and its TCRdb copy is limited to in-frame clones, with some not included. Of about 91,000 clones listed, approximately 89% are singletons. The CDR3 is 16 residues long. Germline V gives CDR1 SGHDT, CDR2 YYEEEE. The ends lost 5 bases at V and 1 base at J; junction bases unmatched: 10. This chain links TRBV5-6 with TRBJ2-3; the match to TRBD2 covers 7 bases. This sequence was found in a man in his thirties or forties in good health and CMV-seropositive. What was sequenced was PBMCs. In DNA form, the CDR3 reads TGTGCCAGCAGTGGGGGGTGGGGGAGGGGCACAGATACGCAGTATTTT. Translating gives CASSGGWGRGTDTQYF.